Listed below are T cell receptor beta chains from one sample, sequenced in a study of T cell responses to AZD1222 COVID-19 vaccine. The assay was immunoSEQ multiplex PCR, and TCRdb's table has in-frame clones only and misses some. The sample holds some 120,000 clones, roughly nine tenths seen once. The source was peripheral blood, collected on day 0 of AZD1222 vaccination. These receptors were obtained from an adult in good health. Both conserved end residues are part of each CDR3. Fields, in order: clone size, V gene, D gene, J gene, CDR3 DNA, CDR3 protein. The D gene is left open where the match is weak. Only some rows state a clone size, as once, few, many or a class for expanded clones.

size: -; V: TRBV5-1; D: TRBD1; J: TRBJ1-2; DNA: TGCGCCAGCAGCTTGGCTGACCGACAGGGGAATGGCTACACCTTC; CDR3: CASSLADRQGNGYTF
size: -; V: TRBV7-2; D: -; J: TRBJ1-1; DNA: TGTGCCAGCAGCGCATACAGGGATGAAGCTGAAGCTTTCTTT; CDR3: CASSAYRDEAEAFF
size: once; V: TRBV7-2; D: -; J: TRBJ2-7; DNA: TGTGCCAGCAGCTTCCCCATACATCCCTACGAGCAGTACTTC; CDR3: CASSFPIHPYEQYF
size: -; V: TRBV19; D: -; J: TRBJ2-7; DNA: TGTGCCAGGGGACGTGTCTACGAGCAGTACTTC; CDR3: CARGRVYEQYF
size: few; V: TRBV10-2; D: -; J: TRBJ2-5; DNA: TGCGCCAGCAGTGATGCTGGTAGCGGCCAAGAGACCCAGTACTTC; CDR3: CASSDAGSGQETQYF
size: -; V: TRBV15; D: -; J: TRBJ1-5; DNA: TGTGCCACCAGCAGAGGTGGTATTAATCAGCCCCAGCATTTT; CDR3: CATSRGGINQPQHF
size: -; V: TRBV6-5; D: TRBD1; J: TRBJ2-7; DNA: TGTGCCAGCAGGGGGGGACAGGGGGCTATCTACGAGCAGTACTTC; CDR3: CASRGGQGAIYEQYF
size: -; V: TRBV5-7; D: -; J: TRBJ2-3; DNA: TGTGCCAGCAGCTTGAATCGGGACACAGATACGCAGTATTTT; CDR3: CASSLNRDTDTQYF
size: -; V: TRBV6-2/TRBV6-3; D: -; J: TRBJ1-4; DNA: TGTGCCAGCAGTTGGGACCTGGGGAAACTGTTTTTT; CDR3: CASSWDLGKLFF
size: -; V: TRBV19; D: -; J: TRBJ1-2; DNA: TGTGCCAGCACAGGGTCAAACTATGGCTACACCTTC; CDR3: CASTGSNYGYTF
size: -; V: TRBV12-5; D: TRBD2; J: TRBJ2-1; DNA: TGTGCTAGTGGTCCTGGACTAGGTAGGAATGAGCAGTTCTTC; CDR3: CASGPGLGRNEQFF
size: -; V: TRBV4-2; D: -; J: TRBJ2-7; DNA: TGTGCCAGCAGCCAAGTAAACGGAGACTACGAGCAGTACTTC; CDR3: CASSQVNGDYEQYF
size: -; V: TRBV11-2; D: TRBD1; J: TRBJ1-1; DNA: TGTGCCAGCAGCTCACAGGGGGACACTGAAGCTTTCTTT; CDR3: CASSSQGDTEAFF
size: -; V: TRBV5-6; D: -; J: TRBJ1-1; DNA: TGTGCCAGCAGCCCTGTCCCTGGGTCTGAAGCTTTCTTT; CDR3: CASSPVPGSEAFF
size: -; V: TRBV3-1/TRBV3-2; D: -; J: TRBJ2-6; DNA: TGTGCCAGCAGCCAAGGTGGGGCCAACGTCCTGACTTTC; CDR3: CASSQGGANVLTF
size: -; V: TRBV19; D: TRBD1; J: TRBJ1-3; DNA: TGTGCCAGTAGAACCGGGACAGGGGCCTCCTCTGGAAACACCATATATTTT; CDR3: CASRTGTGASSGNTIYF
size: once; V: TRBV13; D: -; J: TRBJ2-1; DNA: TGTGCCAGCAGAAAACGTCCTCGGGAGTTCTTC; CDR3: CASRKRPREFF
size: -; V: TRBV7-2; D: -; J: TRBJ2-3; DNA: TGTGCCAGCAGCTTAGTCCGAGTCGGAGATACGCAGTATTTT; CDR3: CASSLVRVGDTQYF
size: -; V: TRBV7-2; D: -; J: TRBJ2-7; DNA: TGTGCCAGCAGCTTAGTAAGGGGTTCCTACGAGCAGTACTTC; CDR3: CASSLVRGSYEQYF
size: once; V: TRBV15; D: -; J: TRBJ2-3; DNA: TGTGCCACCAGCAGAAGAAGGGGTGAAGCAGATACGCAGTATTTT; CDR3: CATSRRRGEADTQYF
size: -; V: TRBV29-1; D: TRBD1; J: TRBJ1-2; DNA: TGCAGCGTTGAGGGGACAGGGGGTGTCTATGGCTACACCTTC; CDR3: CSVEGTGGVYGYTF
size: -; V: TRBV27; D: -; J: TRBJ2-7; DNA: TGTGCCAGCAGTTTATCTGGGGTGGTGTCCTACGAGCAGTACTTC; CDR3: CASSLSGVVSYEQYF
size: -; V: TRBV5-1; D: TRBD2; J: TRBJ2-1; DNA: TGCGCCAGCAGCCCCGGACTAGCGGGAGAAATGGATGAGCAGTTCTTC; CDR3: CASSPGLAGEMDEQFF
size: -; V: TRBV9; D: -; J: TRBJ1-1; DNA: TGTGCCAGCAGCGTTTTTTCGGGGTTAAACACTGAAGCTTTCTTT; CDR3: CASSVFSGLNTEAFF
size: -; V: TRBV7-9; D: TRBD2; J: TRBJ2-5; DNA: TGTGCCAGCAGCTTCAGCGGGGGAGAGACCCAGTACTTC; CDR3: CASSFSGGETQYF
size: -; V: TRBV7-9; D: -; J: TRBJ2-1; DNA: TGTGCCAGCAGCTTACAATCCGGAGGGTATGAGCAGTTCTTC; CDR3: CASSLQSGGYEQFF
size: few; V: TRBV16; D: -; J: TRBJ2-3; DNA: TGTGCCAGCAGCCTTGGGACCCGGAATACGCAGTATTTT; CDR3: CASSLGTRNTQYF
size: -; V: TRBV6-5; D: -; J: TRBJ2-7; DNA: TGTGCCAGCACGGCGGGCTACGAGCAGTACTTC; CDR3: CASTAGYEQYF
size: few; V: TRBV11-3; D: TRBD1; J: TRBJ2-3; DNA: TGTGCCAGTGGGACAGGGAGAGGTGATACGCAGTATTTT; CDR3: CASGTGRGDTQYF
size: -; V: TRBV19; D: -; J: TRBJ2-7; DNA: TGTGCCAGTAGAGACCAGGGTCCCACCTACGAGCAGTACTTC; CDR3: CASRDQGPTYEQYF
size: -; V: TRBV20-1; D: TRBD1; J: TRBJ2-2; DNA: TGCAGTGCTAATGACAGGGGTAGCGGGGAGCTGTTTTTT; CDR3: CSANDRGSGELFF
size: -; V: TRBV6-1; D: TRBD1; J: TRBJ1-2; DNA: TGTGCCAGCAGTGTAATTTCGGCAGGGGGAGGTATTGGCTATGGCTACACCTTC; CDR3: CASSVISAGGGIGYGYTF
size: -; V: TRBV7-2; D: -; J: TRBJ1-2; DNA: TGTGCCAGCAGCTTAAAGGGGGATGAGGTTGGCTACACCTTC; CDR3: CASSLKGDEVGYTF
size: -; V: TRBV10-3; D: TRBD2; J: TRBJ2-1; DNA: TGTGCCATCAGCCTAGCGGGATACAATGAGCAGTTCTTC; CDR3: CAISLAGYNEQFF
size: -; V: TRBV27; D: TRBD2; J: TRBJ2-1; DNA: TGTGCCAGCAGTTTATATCTTGCGGGAGTAGGGAATGAGCAGTTCTTC; CDR3: CASSLYLAGVGNEQFF
size: -; V: TRBV27; D: TRBD1; J: TRBJ1-4; DNA: TGTGCCAGCAGAACTAACAGGGGCGGTAAGAATGAAAAACTGTTTTTT; CDR3: CASRTNRGGKNEKLFF
size: -; V: TRBV3-1/TRBV3-2; D: TRBD2; J: TRBJ2-7; DNA: TGTGCCAGCAGCCAAGGGTACGGACTAGCGGGAATTTACGAGCAGTACTTC; CDR3: CASSQGYGLAGIYEQYF
size: -; V: TRBV18; D: -; J: TRBJ1-3; DNA: TGTGCCAGCTCACCACCGGGCACGGATTCCGGAAACACCATATATTTT; CDR3: CASSPPGTDSGNTIYF
size: -; V: TRBV12-5; D: -; J: TRBJ2-2; DNA: TGTGCTAGTGGTTTGCCGGGCACCGGGGAGCTGTTTTTT; CDR3: CASGLPGTGELFF
size: -; V: TRBV29-1; D: TRBD2; J: TRBJ2-3; DNA: TGCAGCGTCTGGGCAGCCGGGACTAGCGGGACGACAGATACGCAGTATTTT; CDR3: CSVWAAGTSGTTDTQYF
size: once; V: TRBV7-2; D: -; J: TRBJ1-1; DNA: TGTGCCAGCAGCTCCCCCGGGACGGGGAACACTGAAGCTTTCTTT; CDR3: CASSSPGTGNTEAFF
size: few; V: TRBV7-3; D: TRBD1; J: TRBJ1-1; DNA: TGTGCCAGTTCACAGACAGGGACCACTGAAGCTTTCTTT; CDR3: CASSQTGTTEAFF
size: -; V: TRBV5-1; D: -; J: TRBJ2-7; DNA: TGCGCCAGCAGCGTAACAGGGTCCAACGAGCAGTACTTC; CDR3: CASSVTGSNEQYF
size: -; V: TRBV9; D: -; J: TRBJ2-5; DNA: TGTGCCAGCAGTTTCGGAGAAGCACAGACCCAGTACTTC; CDR3: CASSFGEAQTQYF
size: -; V: TRBV18; D: -; J: TRBJ2-7; DNA: TGTGCCAGCTCACCGTCAGACAGCTACGAGCAGTACTTC; CDR3: CASSPSDSYEQYF